These T cell receptor beta chains were read from a single sample in a study of PD-1 blockade in classical Hodgkin lymphoma. TCRdb keeps only in-frame clones here, not all; method: immunoSEQ multiplex PCR. The sample includes about 72,000 clones, approximately 94% of them seen just once. Sequences were derived from peripheral blood mononuclear cells (PBMCs), sampled at baseline. The origin of the receptors is a human donor with classical Hodgkin lymphoma. The CDR3 runs from the conserved cysteine through the conserved F or W. A D gene is named only where the DNA matches it firmly. Rows may omit the clone size; those that give it use once, few, many or a size class.

cdr3_aa: CASSDPSGGRTDTQYF; cdr3_nt: TGTGCCAGCAGCGACCCTAGCGGGGGACGCACAGATACGCAGTATTTT; j_call: TRBJ2-3; clone_size: -; d_call: TRBD2; v_call: TRBV9
cdr3_aa: CASSDEGLPYEQYF; cdr3_nt: TGTGCCAGCAGTGACGAGGGGCTACCCTACGAGCAGTACTTC; j_call: TRBJ2-7; clone_size: -; d_call: -; v_call: TRBV2
cdr3_aa: CASSPGQPQETQYF; cdr3_nt: TGTGCCAGCTCACCGGGACAGCCGCAAGAGACCCAGTACTTC; j_call: TRBJ2-5; clone_size: -; d_call: TRBD1; v_call: TRBV18
cdr3_aa: CASSIGRGNQETQYF; cdr3_nt: TGTGCCAGTAGTATTGGGCGGGGGAACCAAGAGACCCAGTACTTC; j_call: TRBJ2-5; clone_size: -; d_call: TRBD2; v_call: TRBV19
cdr3_aa: CASSTVPSYEQYF; cdr3_nt: TGTGCCAGCAGTACCGTCCCCTCCTACGAGCAGTACTTC; j_call: TRBJ2-7; clone_size: -; d_call: -; v_call: TRBV6-6
cdr3_aa: CSVVPGQSNQETQYF; cdr3_nt: TGCAGCGTTGTTCCGGGACAGAGTAACCAAGAGACCCAGTACTTC; j_call: TRBJ2-5; clone_size: -; d_call: TRBD1; v_call: TRBV29-1
cdr3_aa: CASSVSRESNEQYF; cdr3_nt: TGTGCCAGCAGTGTCTCGCGGGAAAGTAACGAGCAGTACTTC; j_call: TRBJ2-7; clone_size: -; d_call: -; v_call: TRBV28
cdr3_aa: CASSLDGLATDTQYF; cdr3_nt: TGTGCCAGCAGCTTAGACGGTCTAGCTACAGATACGCAGTATTTT; j_call: TRBJ2-3; clone_size: -; d_call: -; v_call: TRBV11-2
cdr3_aa: CASSWGTGLTEAFF; cdr3_nt: TGCGCCAGCAGCTGGGGGACAGGGCTAACTGAAGCTTTCTTT; j_call: TRBJ1-1; clone_size: -; d_call: TRBD1; v_call: TRBV5-1
cdr3_aa: CAWSVGGRLDEQYF; cdr3_nt: TGTGCCTGGAGTGTTGGCGGCAGGTTGGACGAGCAGTACTTC; j_call: TRBJ2-7; clone_size: -; d_call: -; v_call: TRBV30
cdr3_aa: CASSLVGSGEKLFF; cdr3_nt: TGTGCCAGCAGCTTAGTGGGGAGCGGTGAAAAACTGTTTTTT; j_call: TRBJ1-4; clone_size: -; d_call: -; v_call: TRBV7-9
cdr3_aa: CASSLARGGGSYEQYF; cdr3_nt: TGTGCCAGCAGCTTAGCACGCGGAGGGGGGTCCTACGAGCAGTACTTC; j_call: TRBJ2-7; clone_size: -; d_call: -; v_call: TRBV7-6
cdr3_aa: CASSTDGQGGTGELFF; cdr3_nt: TGTGCCAGCAGCACAGATGGGCAGGGGGGCACCGGGGAGCTGTTTTTT; j_call: TRBJ2-2; clone_size: -; d_call: -; v_call: TRBV7-9
cdr3_aa: CASSQQAGQGFYGYTF; cdr3_nt: TGTGCCAGCAGCCAACAAGCGGGACAGGGGTTCTATGGCTACACCTTC; j_call: TRBJ1-2; clone_size: once; d_call: TRBD1; v_call: TRBV7-3
cdr3_aa: CASSTGLGSRSYEQYF; cdr3_nt: TGTGCCAGCAGCACAGGTTTAGGTTCCAGGTCCTACGAGCAGTACTTC; j_call: TRBJ2-7; clone_size: -; d_call: -; v_call: TRBV7-9
cdr3_aa: CASSYREGRPQHF; cdr3_nt: TGTGCCAGCAGTTACCGAGAGGGGCGGCCCCAGCATTTT; j_call: TRBJ1-5; clone_size: -; d_call: -; v_call: TRBV6-5
cdr3_aa: CASSIGGHSYNEQFF; cdr3_nt: TGTGCCAGTAGTATAGGGGGGCACTCCTACAATGAGCAGTTCTTC; j_call: TRBJ2-1; clone_size: -; d_call: -; v_call: TRBV19
cdr3_aa: CASSPRDGGGRETQYF; cdr3_nt: TGTGCCAGCAGCCCACGGGACGGCGGGGGGAGGGAGACCCAGTACTTC; j_call: TRBJ2-5; clone_size: few; d_call: TRBD2; v_call: TRBV9
cdr3_aa: CASSLSAVGGAREKLFF; cdr3_nt: TGTGCCAGCAGCTTAAGTGCCGTCGGGGGCGCGAGGGAAAAACTGTTTTTT; j_call: TRBJ1-4; clone_size: -; d_call: -; v_call: TRBV13
cdr3_aa: CSVRFSGELFF; cdr3_nt: TGCAGCGTTAGGTTTTCCGGGGAGCTGTTTTTT; j_call: TRBJ2-2; clone_size: -; d_call: -; v_call: TRBV29-1
cdr3_aa: CASSPEGLQTDTQYF; cdr3_nt: TGTGCCAGCAGCCCGGAGGGCCTCCAGACAGATACGCAGTATTTT; j_call: TRBJ2-3; clone_size: -; d_call: -; v_call: TRBV27
cdr3_aa: CAWSVRDTQYF; cdr3_nt: TGTGCCTGGAGTGTACGAGATACGCAGTATTTT; j_call: TRBJ2-3; clone_size: -; d_call: -; v_call: TRBV30
cdr3_aa: CASSSGPRAVGGEETQYF; cdr3_nt: TGTGCCAGCAGCTCGGGACCTAGGGCCGTAGGGGGGGAGGAGACCCAGTACTTC; j_call: TRBJ2-5; clone_size: -; d_call: -; v_call: TRBV7-3
cdr3_aa: CASSLGVGRKNQPQHF; cdr3_nt: TGTGCCAGCAGCTTGGGCGTGGGTCGGAAAAATCAGCCCCAGCATTTT; j_call: TRBJ1-5; clone_size: -; d_call: -; v_call: TRBV5-5
cdr3_aa: CASAAGTQYF; cdr3_nt: TGTGCCAGCGCAGCGGGGACCCAGTACTTC; j_call: TRBJ2-5; clone_size: once; d_call: -; v_call: TRBV28
cdr3_aa: CASSRAGTDYNEQFF; cdr3_nt: TGTGCCAGCTCACGGGCCGGGACAGACTACAATGAGCAGTTCTTC; j_call: TRBJ2-1; clone_size: -; d_call: TRBD1; v_call: TRBV18
cdr3_aa: CASSQAGALPDTQYF; cdr3_nt: TGTGCCAGCAGTCAGGCAGGGGCGCTGCCAGATACGCAGTATTTT; j_call: TRBJ2-3; clone_size: -; d_call: -; v_call: TRBV6-6
cdr3_aa: CASSVRLDGEAQYF; cdr3_nt: TGTGCCAGCAGCGTTCGACTGGACGGAGAGGCCCAGTACTTC; j_call: TRBJ2-5; clone_size: -; d_call: -; v_call: TRBV7-2
cdr3_aa: CASSVAGGSYNEQFF; cdr3_nt: TGTGCCAGCAGCGTAGCGGGAGGGTCGTACAATGAGCAGTTCTTC; j_call: TRBJ2-1; clone_size: -; d_call: TRBD2; v_call: TRBV7-3
cdr3_aa: CASSGSTDTQYF; cdr3_nt: TGTGCCAGCAGCGGAAGCACAGATACGCAGTATTTT; j_call: TRBJ2-3; clone_size: -; d_call: -; v_call: TRBV28
cdr3_aa: CASTLGALGTEAFF; cdr3_nt: TGTGCCAGCACCCTGGGGGCGCTTGGGACTGAAGCTTTCTTT; j_call: TRBJ1-1; clone_size: -; d_call: -; v_call: TRBV9
cdr3_aa: CASISRRLGEYNEQFF; cdr3_nt: TGTGCCAGCATCTCCAGGAGGTTGGGAGAATACAATGAGCAGTTCTTC; j_call: TRBJ2-1; clone_size: -; d_call: -; v_call: TRBV6-6
cdr3_aa: CASSEGTGGTGELFF; cdr3_nt: TGTGCCAGCAGTGAGGGGACAGGGGGGACCGGGGAGCTGTTTTTT; j_call: TRBJ2-2; clone_size: -; d_call: TRBD1; v_call: TRBV6-1
cdr3_aa: CASSLEGPYNEQFF; cdr3_nt: TGTGCCAGCAGCTTAGAGGGACCCTACAATGAGCAGTTCTTC; j_call: TRBJ2-1; clone_size: -; d_call: -; v_call: TRBV11-2
cdr3_aa: CASSYGVEGQPQHF; cdr3_nt: TGTGCCAGCAGTTATGGCGTGGAGGGTCAGCCCCAGCATTTT; j_call: TRBJ1-5; clone_size: -; d_call: -; v_call: TRBV6-5
cdr3_aa: CASRQGQGSYEQYF; cdr3_nt: TGTGCCAGCAGGCAGGGACAGGGTTCCTACGAGCAGTACTTC; j_call: TRBJ2-7; clone_size: -; d_call: TRBD1; v_call: TRBV6-6
cdr3_aa: CASSLYEGTGGAFF; cdr3_nt: TGTGCCAGCAGTTTATACGAAGGGACAGGGGGCGCTTTCTTC; j_call: TRBJ2-1; clone_size: -; d_call: TRBD1; v_call: TRBV28
cdr3_aa: CASSQEFLAGVGTETQYF; cdr3_nt: TGCGCCAGCAGCCAAGAATTTCTAGCGGGAGTAGGCACAGAGACCCAGTACTTC; j_call: TRBJ2-5; clone_size: once; d_call: TRBD2; v_call: TRBV4-3
cdr3_aa: CASSVAPPSAISTDTQYF; cdr3_nt: TGTGCCAGCAGCGTAGCGCCCCCTAGCGCCATCAGCACAGATACGCAGTATTTT; j_call: TRBJ2-3; clone_size: -; d_call: -; v_call: TRBV9
cdr3_aa: CASFGGSSGANVLTF; cdr3_nt: TGTGCCAGTTTTGGGGGTTCTTCTGGGGCCAACGTCCTGACTTTC; j_call: TRBJ2-6; clone_size: -; d_call: -; v_call: TRBV19
cdr3_aa: CASSVDRTGELFF; cdr3_nt: TGTGCCAGCAGTGTTGACAGGACCGGGGAGCTGTTTTTT; j_call: TRBJ2-2; clone_size: -; d_call: -; v_call: TRBV2
cdr3_aa: CASSLTVTRRGEQFF; cdr3_nt: TGTGCCAGCAGTTTAACCGTGACCCGCCGGGGTGAGCAGTTCTTC; j_call: TRBJ2-1; clone_size: once; d_call: -; v_call: TRBV27
cdr3_aa: CASSLGLGSEQYF; cdr3_nt: TGTGCCAGCAGCTTAGGACTAGGATCCGAGCAGTACTTC; j_call: TRBJ2-7; clone_size: -; d_call: -; v_call: TRBV11-2
cdr3_aa: CASSLNSGYEQYF; cdr3_nt: TGTGCCAGCAGTTTGAACAGTGGGTACGAGCAGTACTTC; j_call: TRBJ2-7; clone_size: -; d_call: -; v_call: TRBV2
cdr3_aa: CASSDWGISYNEQFF; cdr3_nt: TGTGCCAGTAGTGATTGGGGAATCTCCTACAATGAGCAGTTCTTC; j_call: TRBJ2-1; clone_size: -; d_call: -; v_call: TRBV19
cdr3_aa: CASSPLGGLNTEAFF; cdr3_nt: TGTGCCAGCAGCCCACTAGGGGGCCTGAACACTGAAGCTTTCTTT; j_call: TRBJ1-1; clone_size: -; d_call: TRBD1; v_call: TRBV7-3
cdr3_aa: CASSQDAGAGELFF; cdr3_nt: TGCGCCAGCAGCCAAGATGCGGGCGCCGGGGAGCTGTTTTTT; j_call: TRBJ2-2; clone_size: -; d_call: -; v_call: TRBV4-3
cdr3_aa: CASSLVAGNSYEQYF; cdr3_nt: TGTGCCAGCAGCTTGGTTGCGGGGAATTCCTACGAGCAGTACTTC; j_call: TRBJ2-7; clone_size: -; d_call: -; v_call: TRBV5-4
cdr3_aa: CASRETGNLYNSPLHF; cdr3_nt: TGTGCCAGCAGGGAAACAGGGAACCTTTATAATTCACCCCTCCACTTT; j_call: TRBJ1-6; clone_size: -; d_call: -; v_call: TRBV2
cdr3_aa: CASSPYGGSVDTGELFF; cdr3_nt: TGCGCCAGCAGCCCCTACGGGGGGAGTGTCGACACCGGGGAGCTGTTTTTT; j_call: TRBJ2-2; clone_size: -; d_call: TRBD2; v_call: TRBV5-1
cdr3_aa: CSVGGISYEQYF; cdr3_nt: TGCAGCGTTGGTGGCATTTCCTACGAGCAGTACTTC; j_call: TRBJ2-7; clone_size: -; d_call: -; v_call: TRBV29-1
cdr3_aa: CASSIVSGSGYNEQFF; cdr3_nt: TGTGCCAGTAGTATAGTAAGCGGGAGTGGGTACAATGAGCAGTTCTTC; j_call: TRBJ2-1; clone_size: -; d_call: TRBD2; v_call: TRBV19
cdr3_aa: CASSSGQAPVGSYNSPLHF; cdr3_nt: TGTGCCAGCAGTTCGGGACAGGCCCCGGTGGGGTCCTATAATTCACCCCTCCACTTT; j_call: TRBJ1-6; clone_size: -; d_call: TRBD1; v_call: TRBV2
cdr3_aa: CASSVAGVGRPKRPSTDTQYF; cdr3_nt: TGTGCCAGCAGCGTAGCAGGGGTAGGGAGACCAAAAAGACCTAGCACAGATACGCAGTATTTT; j_call: TRBJ2-3; clone_size: -; d_call: -; v_call: TRBV9
cdr3_aa: CASWSGSTDTQYF; cdr3_nt: TGTGCCAGCTGGAGCGGGAGCACAGATACGCAGTATTTT; j_call: TRBJ2-3; clone_size: -; d_call: -; v_call: TRBV5-3